This T cell receptor (beta chain) was observed in a study of beta chain features in type 1 diabetes. Reverse transcribing all isolated RNA meant expressed TCRB transcripts were sequenced. Assay: immunoSEQ multiplex PCR; the TCRdb copy retains only in-frame clones and omits some. The table includes about 900,000 clones, roughly a sixth detected once. A single heparinised blood sample, averaging around 110 mL, was obtained per donor. This clone was detected a few times. This TCR derives from a woman aged 18-29 years in good health. The sequencing input was naive CD4+ T cells from blood.

CDR3 sequence (DNA): TGTGCCAGCTCACCACCAGGTGGGAGCGCCTACAATGAGCAGTTCTTC. Translating it yields CASSPPGGSAYNEQFF. This chain links TRBV18 with TRBJ2-1; D may be TRBD2 (5 bases). CDR3 size: 16 residues. Trimming shortened V by 0 bases and J by 2 bases, and 11 bases separated the two germline ends. Germline V gene data show CDR1 as KGHSH and CDR2 as LQKENI.